The 17 T cell receptor beta chains below were found in one sample sequenced in a study of patients and donors after allogeneic stem cell transplantation. TCRdb reprocessed the RT-PCR reads with MiXCR, giving one entry per CDR3 protein. The sample lists about a million distinct CDR3 sequences, approximately 19% occurring once. Specimen: blood, either unsorted or a sorted T cell fraction (not recorded which). Receptor source: a human donor who was either an allogeneic HSCT recipient or a stem cell or donor lymphocyte infusion donor (not recorded which). It is not recorded whose cells these are; they may come from a transplant donor.

This clonotype was picked up a small number of times. This chain links TRBV6-2 or TRBV6-3 with TRBJ2-1; D is unclear. CDR3 length: 16 residues. Trimming cost V 2 bases and J 7 bases, with 18 bases left between them. Germline CDR1 and CDR2: MNHEY and SVGEGT. The DNA for the CDR3 is TGTGCCAGCAGTTACCCAGCGCCCCGAATTGGGAATGAGCAGTTCTTC. Translated, it gives CASSYPAPRIGNEQFF.

The rearrangement joins TRBV29-1 to TRBJ2-2; D perhaps matches TRBD2 (5 bases). The length of the CDR3 is 12 residues. Per the germline V gene, CDR1 is SQVTM and CDR2 is ANQGSEA. V lost 4 bases and J lost 6, with 9 bases in between. The DNA of the CDR3 is TGCAGCGTTGCCCGGGGTCCCGGGGAGCTGTTTTTT. Protein sequence: CSVARGPGELFF.

In this sample, this clonotype turned up a few times. The V gene is TRBV7-9, the J gene TRBJ2-3; D call uncertain. CDR3 length equals 15 residues. Germline CDR1 is SEHNR and CDR2 is FQNEAQ (reference sequence). The V and J ends lost 1 base and 1 base respectively, with 9 bases between them. The CDR3 DNA follows: TGTGCCAGCAGCTTAGTGCGGCAGCGCACAGATACGCAGTATTTT. Its protein is CASSLVRQRTDTQYF.

This clonotype appeared a few times. The V gene is TRBV5-1, the J gene TRBJ2-7, with D tentatively TRBD1 (5 bases). This CDR3 spans 15 amino acids. The germline V gene encodes CDR1 SGHRS and CDR2 YFSETQ. Between the trimmed V and J ends, which lost 0 bases and 2 bases, there was a span of 12 bases. DNA of the CDR3: TGCGCCAGCAGCTTGGATACAGGAACAACCTACGAGCAGTACTTC. It is translated as CASSLDTGTTYEQYF.

The CDR3 here is CASSWGGRTGELFF. Here the CDR3 DNA reads TGTGCCAGCAGCTGGGGGGGCCGGACCGGGGAGCTGTTTTTT. The chain recombines TRBV5-5 with TRBJ2-2; weak D call: TRBD2 (7 bases). Germline V lookup: CDR1 SGHKS, CDR2 YYEKEE (reference sequence). This CDR3 has 14 residues. The V end lost 3 bases, the J end lost 5 bases, and 11 bases lay between the germline ends. Complete variable domain (other parts from reference TRBV5-5 and TRBJ2-2): DAGVTQSPTHLIKTRGQQVTLRCSPISGHKSVSWYQQVLGQGPQFIFQYYEKEERGRGNFPDRFSARQFPNYSSELNVNALLLGDSALYLCASSWGGRTGELFFGEGSRLTVL.

The chain employs TRBV5-1 and TRBJ1-1; unclear D gene. The CDR3 contains 13 residues. CDR1 and CDR2 (germline): SGHRS, YFSETQ. V gave up 0 bases and J gave up 4 bases, with 7 bases separating them. The CDR3 DNA sequence: TGCGCCAGCAGCTTGGCGGCACCCACTGAAGCTTTCTTT. This codes for CASSLAAPTEAFF.

The chain has TRBV6-2 or TRBV6-3 and TRBJ2-1; D unclear. Trimming removed 0 bases at V and 7 bases at J, with 7 bases between. Germline lookup yields CDR1 MNHEY and CDR2 SVGEGT. This CDR3 is built from 13 residues. The CDR3 DNA reads TGTGCCAGCAGTTACTCGAGGAAGAATGAGCAGTTCTTC. Protein sequence: CASSYSRKNEQFF.

This clonotype occurred many times. V is TRBV12-3 or TRBV12-4 and J is TRBJ2-7; D is tentatively TRBD1 or TRBD2 (5 bases each). The CDR3 is 13 residues long. Trimming left V 5 bases short and J 6 bases short, with 14 bases between. The CDR3 DNA follows: TGTGCCAGCAGTCCCACGGGGCTTGGCGAGCAGTACTTC. Protein product: CASSPTGLGEQYF.

J is TRBJ2-1 and V is TRBV30; D is possibly TRBD1 or TRBD2 (5 bases each). Looked up from germline, CDR1 is GTSNPN and CDR2 is SVGIG (reference sequence). The CDR3 is made up of 12 amino acids. Trimming left V 5 bases short and J 5 bases short, with 10 bases between. The CDR3 DNA follows: TGTGCCTGGGGGGACCGCCACAATGAGCAGTTCTTC. This translates into CAWGDRHNEQFF.

This chain joins TRBV6-1 and TRBJ1-2, with 7 bases lining up with TRBD1. CDR1 MNHNS and CDR2 SASEGT come from the germline V gene. The CDR3 extends over 15 amino acids. The trim removed 7 bases at V and 6 bases at J, leaving 14 bases unmatched. Here the CDR3 reads CASTTTRDSFDGYTF. CDR3 nucleotide sequence: TGTGCCAGCACCACCACCAGGGACAGCTTTGATGGCTACACCTTC.

This clonotype has a handful of counts. The rearrangement links TRBV20-1 to TRBJ1-4; no clear D. The CDR3 is 14 residues long. Germline-derived CDR1 and CDR2 are DFQATT and SNEGSKA (reference sequence). The V and J ends lost 0 bases and 10 bases respectively, with 15 bases between them. In DNA form, the CDR3 reads TGCAGTGCTAGAGAAGTCGCAGGTCAAGGAAAACTGTTTTTT. It yields the protein CSAREVAGQGKLFF.

This clonotype was seen repeatedly, ten times or more. J is TRBJ2-1 and V is TRBV10-3, with D unresolved. Germline CDR1 and CDR2: ENHRY and SYGVKD. Deletions cut 5 bases from V and 7 bases from J, with 6 bases between. This CDR3 has 11 amino acids. The CDR3 DNA follows: TGTGCCATCAGTAGCCGGAATGAGCAGTTCTTC. Translated, it gives CAISSRNEQFF.

The chain is built from TRBV5-1 and TRBJ1-1; perhaps TRBD1 as D (5 bases). Trimming removed 4 bases at V and 4 bases at J, with 14 bases between. Germline CDR1 SGHRS, CDR2 YFSETQ. CDR3 length: 14 residues. The CDR3 reads CASSPLTGPTEAFF. In nucleotides, the CDR3 is TGCGCCAGCAGCCCTTTAACGGGGCCCACTGAAGCTTTCTTT.

V gene TRBV7-2 combines with J gene TRBJ1-2; 7 bases align to TRBD1. There are 15 residues in the CDR3. Germline V gene lookup returns CDR1 SGHTA and CDR2 FQGNSA. Germline trimming cut 1 base from V and 4 bases from J; bases unmatched to any gene: 6. The CDR3 spells CASSLGQGTLYGYTF. In DNA, the CDR3 is TGTGCCAGCAGCTTAGGACAGGGTACCCTCTATGGCTACACCTTC.

This clonotype was seen ten or more times. At one end, the junction sequence differs from germline, possibly due to a read error. The J gene is TRBJ1-5, the V gene TRBV12-3 or TRBV12-4; 7 positions agree with TRBD1. The CDR3 is 13 residues long. The CDR3 bases are TGTGCCAGCAGCTTAGACAGGGATCAGCCCCAGCATTTT. Protein: CASSLDRDQPQHF.

The rearrangement links TRBV10-3 to TRBJ2-7; 9 nucleotides match TRBD2. The V and J ends lost 0 bases and 3 bases, in that order; junction bases with no gene match: 3. Germline CDR1 is ENHRY and CDR2 is SYGVKD. The CDR3 is 15 amino acids. The CDR3 DNA follows: TGTGCCATCAGTGAGTCTCGCGGGAGGGTCTACGAGCAGTACTTC. As protein: CAISESRGRVYEQYF.

On this clonotype itself: One end of the junction fails to match germline, which may point to a read error. This chain connects TRBV20-1 to TRBJ2-3; TRBD1 or TRBD2 may be the D gene (6 bases each). From germline, CDR1 is DFQATT and CDR2 SNEGSKA (reference sequence). This CDR3 contains 12 residues. The CDR3: CSGGRTTDTQYF. As DNA, the CDR3 is TGTTCCGGGGGCAGAACAACAGATACGCAGTATTTT.